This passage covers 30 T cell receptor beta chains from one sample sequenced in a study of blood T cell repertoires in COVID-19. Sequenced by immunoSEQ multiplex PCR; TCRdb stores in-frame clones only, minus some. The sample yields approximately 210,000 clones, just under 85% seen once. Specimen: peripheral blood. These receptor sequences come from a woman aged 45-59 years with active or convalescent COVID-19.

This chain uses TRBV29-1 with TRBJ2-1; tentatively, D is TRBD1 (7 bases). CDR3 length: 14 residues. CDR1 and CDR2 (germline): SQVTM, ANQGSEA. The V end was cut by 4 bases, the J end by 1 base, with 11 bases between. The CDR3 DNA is TGCAGCGTTGTGGCAGGGGGGTCCTACAATGAGCAGTTCTTC. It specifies CSVVAGGSYNEQFF.

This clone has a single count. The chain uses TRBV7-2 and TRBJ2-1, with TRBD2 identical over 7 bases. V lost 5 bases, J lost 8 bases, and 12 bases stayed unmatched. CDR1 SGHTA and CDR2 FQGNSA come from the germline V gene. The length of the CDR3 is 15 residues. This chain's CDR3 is CASSPAGTTGDEQFF. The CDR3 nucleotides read TGTGCCAGCAGCCCGGCTGGGACTACAGGCGATGAGCAGTTCTTC.

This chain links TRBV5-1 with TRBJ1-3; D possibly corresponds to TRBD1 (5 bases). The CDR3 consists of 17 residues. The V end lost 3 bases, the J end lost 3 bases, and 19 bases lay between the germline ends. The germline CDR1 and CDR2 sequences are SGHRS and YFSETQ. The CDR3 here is CASSSRSYTGGGNTIYF. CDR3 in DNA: TGCGCCAGCAGCTCGCGAAGCTATACGGGGGGTGGAAACACCATATATTTT.

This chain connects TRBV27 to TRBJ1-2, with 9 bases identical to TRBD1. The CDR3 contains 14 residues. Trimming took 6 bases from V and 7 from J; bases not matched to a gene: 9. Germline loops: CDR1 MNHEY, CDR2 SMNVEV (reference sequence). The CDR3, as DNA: TGTGCCAGCAGCCCGGGACAGGGCTTCTCTGGCTACACCTTC. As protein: CASSPGQGFSGYTF.

The CDR3 loop reads CASSLEFSSETQYF. CDR3 DNA: TGTGCCAGCAGCTTAGAGTTCTCAAGCGAGACCCAGTACTTC. J is TRBJ2-5 and V is TRBV7-2; D is unresolved. The germline V and J ends were trimmed by 1 base and 5 bases, with 11 bases remaining between them. The CDR3 runs to 14 residues. Looked up from germline, CDR1 is SGHTA and CDR2 is FQGNSA.

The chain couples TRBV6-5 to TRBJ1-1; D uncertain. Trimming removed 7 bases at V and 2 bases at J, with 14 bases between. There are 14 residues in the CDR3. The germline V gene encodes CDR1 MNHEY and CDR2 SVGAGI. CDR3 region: CASTPHSLNTEAFF. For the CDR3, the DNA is TGTGCCAGCACCCCGCATAGCTTAAACACTGAAGCTTTCTTT.

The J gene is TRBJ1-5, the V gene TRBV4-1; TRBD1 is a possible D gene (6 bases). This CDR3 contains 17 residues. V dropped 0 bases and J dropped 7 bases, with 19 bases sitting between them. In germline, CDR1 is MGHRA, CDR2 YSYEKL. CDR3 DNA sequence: TGCGCCAGCAGCCAAGATCCCCCGGAGGGGGGGAGGCAGCCCCAGCATTTT. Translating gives CASSQDPPEGGRQPQHF.

The CDR3 loop reads CASSHPQGPDQPQHF. The DNA for the CDR3 is TGCGCCAGCAGCCACCCCCAGGGGCCGGATCAGCCCCAGCATTTT. The gene calls are TRBV4-1 and TRBJ1-5, with D possibly matching TRBD1 (6 bases). This CDR3 spans 15 amino acids. Per germline, CDR1 MGHRA and CDR2 YSYEKL. Trimming took 3 bases from V and 5 from J, leaving 14 bases between them.

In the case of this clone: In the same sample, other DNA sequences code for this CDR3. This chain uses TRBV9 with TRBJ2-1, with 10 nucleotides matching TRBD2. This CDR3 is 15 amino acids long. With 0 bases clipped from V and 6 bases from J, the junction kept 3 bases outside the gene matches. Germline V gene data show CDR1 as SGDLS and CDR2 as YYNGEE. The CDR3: CASSVGLAGGNEQFF. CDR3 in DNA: TGTGCCAGCAGCGTAGGACTAGCGGGTGGCAATGAGCAGTTCTTC. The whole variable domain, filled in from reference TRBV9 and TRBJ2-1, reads DSGVTQTPKHLITATGQRVTLRCSPRSGDLSVYWYQQSLDQGLQFLIQYYNGEERAKGNILERFSAQQFPDLHSELNLSSLELGDSALYFCASSVGLAGGNEQFFGPGTRLTVL.

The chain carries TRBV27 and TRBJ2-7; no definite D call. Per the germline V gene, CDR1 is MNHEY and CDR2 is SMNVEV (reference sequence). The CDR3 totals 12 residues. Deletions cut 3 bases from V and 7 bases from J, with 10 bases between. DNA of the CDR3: TGTGCCAGCAGTTTTCGAGGCATGGAGCAGTACTTC. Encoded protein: CASSFRGMEQYF.

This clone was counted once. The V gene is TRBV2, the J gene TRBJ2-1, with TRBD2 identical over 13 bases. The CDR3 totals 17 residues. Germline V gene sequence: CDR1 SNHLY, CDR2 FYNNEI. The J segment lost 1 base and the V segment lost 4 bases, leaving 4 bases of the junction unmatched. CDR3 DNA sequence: TGTGCCAGCAGTGGACTAGCGGGGGGAGGGTCCTACAATGAGCAGTTCTTC. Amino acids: CASSGLAGGGSYNEQFF.

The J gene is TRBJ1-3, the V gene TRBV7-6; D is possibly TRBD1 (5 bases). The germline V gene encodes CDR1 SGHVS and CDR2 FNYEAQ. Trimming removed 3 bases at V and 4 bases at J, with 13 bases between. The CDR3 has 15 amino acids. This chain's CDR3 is CASSLDGGRGNTIYF. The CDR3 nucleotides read TGTGCCAGCAGCTTGGACGGGGGTAGGGGAAACACCATATATTTT.

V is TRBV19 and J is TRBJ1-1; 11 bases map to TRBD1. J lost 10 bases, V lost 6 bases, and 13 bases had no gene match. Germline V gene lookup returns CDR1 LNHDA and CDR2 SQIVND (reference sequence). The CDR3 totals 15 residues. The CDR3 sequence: CASSSGTGGSRAAFF. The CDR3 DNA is TGTGCCAGTAGCTCCGGGACAGGGGGTTCCCGGGCAGCTTTCTTT.

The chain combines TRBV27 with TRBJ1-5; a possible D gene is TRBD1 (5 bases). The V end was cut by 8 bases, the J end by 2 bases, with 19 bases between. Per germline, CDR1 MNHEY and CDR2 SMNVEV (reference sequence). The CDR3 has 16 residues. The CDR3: CASGHGAGRGNQPQHF. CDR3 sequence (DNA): TGTGCCAGCGGTCATGGGGCAGGCCGTGGCAATCAGCCCCAGCATTTT.

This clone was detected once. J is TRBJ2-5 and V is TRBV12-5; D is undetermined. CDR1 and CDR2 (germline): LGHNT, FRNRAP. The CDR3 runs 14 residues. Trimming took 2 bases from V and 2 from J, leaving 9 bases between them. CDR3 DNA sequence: TGTGCTAGTGGTTTGACCAGCGAGCAAGAGACCCAGTACTTC. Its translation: CASGLTSEQETQYF.

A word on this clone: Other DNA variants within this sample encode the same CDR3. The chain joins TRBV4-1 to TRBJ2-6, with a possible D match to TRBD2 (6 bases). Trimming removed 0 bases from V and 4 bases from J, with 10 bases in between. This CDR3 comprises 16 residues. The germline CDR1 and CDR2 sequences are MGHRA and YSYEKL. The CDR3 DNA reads TGCGCCAGCAGCCAAGATCGGGGGTCAGGGGCCAACGTCCTGACTTTC. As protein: CASSQDRGSGANVLTF.

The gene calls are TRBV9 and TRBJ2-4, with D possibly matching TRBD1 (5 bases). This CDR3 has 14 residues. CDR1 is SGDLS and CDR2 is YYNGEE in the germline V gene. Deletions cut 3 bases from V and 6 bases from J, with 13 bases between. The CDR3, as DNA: TGTGCCAGCAGCGAGCAGGGCAGCCCAAACATTCAGTACTTC. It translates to CASSEQGSPNIQYF.

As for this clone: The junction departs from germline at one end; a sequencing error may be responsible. DNA of the CDR3: TGTGCCAGCAGTTACGGGCGGGGGAGGGCAAGAGAGGCCCAGTACTTC. Translation: CASSYGRGRAREAQYF. The gene calls are TRBV6-5 and TRBJ2-5; 7 nucleotides line up with TRBD2. The CDR3 sequence is 16 residues long. CDR1 and CDR2 from the germline V gene are MNHEY and SVGAGI.

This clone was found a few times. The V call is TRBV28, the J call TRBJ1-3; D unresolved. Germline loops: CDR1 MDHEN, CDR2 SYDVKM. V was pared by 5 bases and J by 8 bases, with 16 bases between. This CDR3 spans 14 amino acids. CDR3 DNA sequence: TGTGCCAGCAGTAATACACCCCGGGTAGACACCATATATTTT. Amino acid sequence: CASSNTPRVDTIYF.

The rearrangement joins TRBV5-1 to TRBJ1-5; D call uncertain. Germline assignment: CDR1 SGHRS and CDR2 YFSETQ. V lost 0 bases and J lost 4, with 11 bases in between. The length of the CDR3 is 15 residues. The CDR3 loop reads CASSLEGGWNQPQHF. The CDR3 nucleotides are TGCGCCAGCAGCTTGGAAGGAGGATGGAATCAGCCCCAGCATTTT.

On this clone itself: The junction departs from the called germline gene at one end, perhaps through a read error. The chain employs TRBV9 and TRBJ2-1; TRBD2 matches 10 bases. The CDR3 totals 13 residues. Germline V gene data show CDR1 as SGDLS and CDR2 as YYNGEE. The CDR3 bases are TGTGCCAGCAGCGTAGTCTCTAGCGGGAGAATCGTCTTC. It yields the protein CASSVVSSGRIVF.

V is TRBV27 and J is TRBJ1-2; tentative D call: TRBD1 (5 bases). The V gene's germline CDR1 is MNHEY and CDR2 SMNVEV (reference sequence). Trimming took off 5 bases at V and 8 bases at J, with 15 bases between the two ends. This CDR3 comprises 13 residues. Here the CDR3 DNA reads TGTGCCAGCAGTCCGACAGTAGCTAGAGGCTACACCTTC. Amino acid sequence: CASSPTVARGYTF.

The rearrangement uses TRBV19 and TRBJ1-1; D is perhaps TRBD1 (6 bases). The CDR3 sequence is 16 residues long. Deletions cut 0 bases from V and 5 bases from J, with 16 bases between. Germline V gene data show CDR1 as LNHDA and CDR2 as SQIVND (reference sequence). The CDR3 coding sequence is TGTGCCAGTAGTATAGATCTATGGGGGCGGTGGACTGAAGCTTTCTTT. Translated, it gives CASSIDLWGRWTEAFF. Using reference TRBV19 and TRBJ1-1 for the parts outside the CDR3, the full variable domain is DGGITQSPKYLFRKEGQNVTLSCEQNLNHDAMYWYRQDPGQGLRLIYYSQIVNDFQKGDIAEGYSVSREKKESFPLTVTSAQKNPTAFYLCASSIDLWGRWTEAFFGQGTRLTVV.

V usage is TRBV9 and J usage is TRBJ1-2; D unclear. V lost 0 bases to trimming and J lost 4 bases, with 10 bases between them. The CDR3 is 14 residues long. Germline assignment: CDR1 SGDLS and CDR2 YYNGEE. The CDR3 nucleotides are TGTGCCAGCAGCGTAGATCCGGGAGGCTATGGCTACACCTTC. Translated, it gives CASSVDPGGYGYTF.

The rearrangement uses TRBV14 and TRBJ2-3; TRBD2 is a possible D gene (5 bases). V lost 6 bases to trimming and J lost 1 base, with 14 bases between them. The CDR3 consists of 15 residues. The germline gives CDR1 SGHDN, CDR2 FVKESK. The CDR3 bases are TGTGCCAGCAGTCGAGGAGGACCTGGCACAGATACGCAGTATTTT. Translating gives CASSRGGPGTDTQYF.

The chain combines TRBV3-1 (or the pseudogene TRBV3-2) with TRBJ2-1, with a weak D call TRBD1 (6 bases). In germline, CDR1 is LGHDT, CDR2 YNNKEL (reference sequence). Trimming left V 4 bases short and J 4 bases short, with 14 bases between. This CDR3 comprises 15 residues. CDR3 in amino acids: CASSPTQGPYNEQFF. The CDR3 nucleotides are TGTGCCAGCAGCCCCACTCAGGGGCCTTACAATGAGCAGTTCTTC.

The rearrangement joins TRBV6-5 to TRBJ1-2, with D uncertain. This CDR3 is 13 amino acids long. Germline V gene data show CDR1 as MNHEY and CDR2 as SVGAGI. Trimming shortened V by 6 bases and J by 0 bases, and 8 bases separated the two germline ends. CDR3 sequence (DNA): TGTGCCAGCAGGTTAGGAGCTAACTATGGCTACACCTTC. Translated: CASRLGANYGYTF.

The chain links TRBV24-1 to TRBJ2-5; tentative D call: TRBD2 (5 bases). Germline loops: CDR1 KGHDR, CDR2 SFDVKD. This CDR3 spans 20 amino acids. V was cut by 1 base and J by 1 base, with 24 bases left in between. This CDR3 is CATSDLDYMRTPGFQETQYF. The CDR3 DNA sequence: TGTGCCACCAGTGATTTAGACTATATGCGCACTCCCGGCTTCCAAGAGACCCAGTACTTC.

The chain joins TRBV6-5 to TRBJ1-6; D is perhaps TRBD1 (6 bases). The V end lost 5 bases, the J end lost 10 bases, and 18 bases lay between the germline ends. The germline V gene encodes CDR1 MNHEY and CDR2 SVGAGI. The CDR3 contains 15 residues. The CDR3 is CASSRNEQGYSPLHF. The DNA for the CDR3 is TGTGCCAGCAGTAGAAATGAACAGGGATACTCACCCCTCCACTTT.

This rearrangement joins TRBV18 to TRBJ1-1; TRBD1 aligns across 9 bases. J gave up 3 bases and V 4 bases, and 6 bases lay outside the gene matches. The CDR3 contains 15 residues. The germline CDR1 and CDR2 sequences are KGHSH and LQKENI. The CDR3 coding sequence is TGTGCCAGCTCACGAACAGGGGGCGCATACACTGAAGCTTTCTTT. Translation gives CASSRTGGAYTEAFF.